The T cell receptor (beta chain) described here comes from a study of beta chain features in type 1 diabetes. Across the whole study: In age, gender and cell yields, patients were similar to healthy donors.

Study-level points and caveats: Patients showed naive, central memory and Treg TCRB repertoires that appeared more similar than those of healthy donors.

Expressed TCRB transcripts were sequenced because the entire RNA isolate underwent reverse transcription. This table comes from immunoSEQ multiplex PCR, and its TCRdb copy is limited to in-frame clones, with some not included. This sample has around 240,000 clones, with over 9.5% found just once. V gave up 5 bases and J gave up 4 bases; unmatched junction bases: 9. Germline CDR1 is MNHEY and CDR2 is SMNVEV (reference sequence). The CDR3 is made up of 15 amino acids. In the case of this clone: Its antigen is undetermined.

The sequencing input was naive CD4+ T cells from blood. The source is a young woman in good health. The genes are TRBV27 and TRBJ1-2; 8 positions match TRBD1. The CDR3 DNA reads as TGTGCCAGCAGTCAGGGACAGGCCCCCATCTATGGCTACACCTTC. Its protein is CASSQGQAPIYGYTF.